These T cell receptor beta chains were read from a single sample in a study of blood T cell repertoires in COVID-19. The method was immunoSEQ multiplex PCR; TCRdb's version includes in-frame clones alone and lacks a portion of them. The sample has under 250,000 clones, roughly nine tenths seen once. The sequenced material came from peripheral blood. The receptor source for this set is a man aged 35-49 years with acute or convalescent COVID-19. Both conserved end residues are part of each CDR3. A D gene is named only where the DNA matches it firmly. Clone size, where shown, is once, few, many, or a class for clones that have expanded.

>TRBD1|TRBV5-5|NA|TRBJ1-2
TGTGCCAGCAGGGCGGCGGGACAGCCTGGCTACACCTTC
CASRAAGQPGYTF
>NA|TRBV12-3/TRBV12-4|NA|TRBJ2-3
TGTGCCGCGCTTTCGGATACGCAGTATTTT
CAALSDTQYF
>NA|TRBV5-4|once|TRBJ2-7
TGTGCCAGCAGCTTGGGCGGGGTTAAGCAGTTC
CASSLGGVKQF
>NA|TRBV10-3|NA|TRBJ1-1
TGTGCCATCAGCCCGGGACTGCTGAACACTGAAGCTTTCTTT
CAISPGLLNTEAFF
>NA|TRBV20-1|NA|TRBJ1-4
TGCAGTGCCTCAGAGTCGGAGAGGATTGCGTTT
CSASESERIAF
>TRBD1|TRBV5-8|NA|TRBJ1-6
TGTGCCAGCAGCTTCCGGACAGGGGGCGGATCACCCCTCCACTTT
CASSFRTGGGSPLHF
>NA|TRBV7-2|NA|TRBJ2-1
TGTGCCAGCAGTTCGGAGGACCGCCGCTCCTACAATGAGCAGTTCTTC
CASSSEDRRSYNEQFF
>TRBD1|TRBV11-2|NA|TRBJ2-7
TGTGCCAGCAGCTTTGGGACAGGGAGGTACGAGCAGTACTTC
CASSFGTGRYEQYF
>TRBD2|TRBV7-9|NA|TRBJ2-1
TGTGCCAGCAGCTTAGCGGGGACTAGCGGGAGGGCGGTGGACAATGAGCAGTTCTTC
CASSLAGTSGRAVDNEQFF
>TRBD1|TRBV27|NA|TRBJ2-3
TGTGCCAGCAGACTGACAGGGTTGGTGAATACGCAGTATTTT
CASRLTGLVNTQYF
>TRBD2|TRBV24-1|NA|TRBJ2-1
TGTGCCACCAGTGATTCCCCATCGACTAGCGGAGGGGAGCAGTTCTTC
CATSDSPSTSGGEQFF
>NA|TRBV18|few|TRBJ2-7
TGTGCCAGCTCACCACTCACCTACGAGCAGTACTTC
CASSPLTYEQYF
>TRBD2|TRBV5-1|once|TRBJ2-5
TGCGCCAGCAGCTTTTCTAGCGGACAAGAGACCCAGTACTTC
CASSFSSGQETQYF
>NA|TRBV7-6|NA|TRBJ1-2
TGTGCCAGCAGCCTGTCCACAAAATCAGGGGAAGACTATGGCTACACCTTC
CASSLSTKSGEDYGYTF
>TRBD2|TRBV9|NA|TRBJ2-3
TGTGCCAGCAGCGCTCTAGCGGGAGGGCCCACAGATACGCAGTATTTT
CASSALAGGPTDTQYF